This TCR beta chain originates from a study of T-cell memory formation after mild COVID-19. Across the whole study: Largely donor-specific sequence clusters came from two donors. Study-wide results and limits: Of the contracting clones, CD4+ ones lay mainly in CM and EM, and CD8+ ones in EMRA. Clones contracting day 15 to 85 were balanced CD4/CD8; later expanders leaned CD4+.

Trimming removed 4 bases from V and 6 bases from J; junction bases left unmatched: 8. Germline CDR1 reads SEHNR; CDR2 reads FQNEAQ (reference sequence). The CDR3 runs 15 residues. TCRdb reprocessed the 5' RACE reads via MiXCR and lists one record per CDR3 protein. Here the sample spans about 210,000 distinct CDR3 sequences, approximately 10% being singletons. This clonotype has more than one count but fewer than ten. The antigen is undetermined. The chain combines TRBV7-9 with TRBJ1-5, with 8 bases aligning to TRBD1. Sequenced material: PBMCs or a T cell subset sorted from them (not recorded which). The clonotype was recovered from a man between 18 and 29 years old who had mild COVID-19 (a few samples of this study predate the infection). Cell type and time point are not known. The CDR3 nucleotides are TGTGCCAGCAGCTACGGGACAGGTATCTTTCAGCCCCAGCATTTT. It yields the protein CASSYGTGIFQPQHF.